Listed here are 14 T cell receptor beta chains from one sample, sequenced in a study of T cell responses to AZD1222 COVID-19 vaccine. Clones were sequenced by immunoSEQ multiplex PCR, and TCRdb holds only the in-frame ones, with some missing. The sample has more than 150,000 clones, 90% seen once. The sequences come from peripheral blood, collected 28 days after the second AZD1222 dose. All receptors derive from an adult who received the AZD1222 COVID-19 vaccine.

The chain has TRBV27 and TRBJ2-1; D might be TRBD1 (6 bases). This CDR3 is 17 amino acids long. Germline V gives CDR1 MNHEY, CDR2 SMNVEV (reference sequence). V was trimmed by 3 bases and J by 0 bases, leaving 15 bases between them. CDR3 in amino acids: CASSFITGPRSYNEQFF. The DNA of the CDR3 is TGTGCCAGCAGTTTTATAACAGGGCCCCGCTCCTACAATGAGCAGTTCTTC.

The CDR3 sequence is CASSIGAGGNTEAFF. The CDR3 DNA reads as TGTGCCAGTAGTATTGGGGCAGGGGGAAACACTGAAGCTTTCTTT. The V call is TRBV19, the J call TRBJ1-1; TRBD1 aligns across 7 bases. Germline-derived CDR1 and CDR2 are LNHDA and SQIVND (reference sequence). The CDR3 contains 15 residues. Trimming took 3 bases from V and 2 from J; bases not matched to a gene: 6.

The chain uses TRBV10-2 and TRBJ1-1; tentative D call: TRBD1 (6 bases). Germline V gene data show CDR1 as WSHSY and CDR2 as SAAADI. Deletions cut 6 bases from V and 1 base from J, with 15 bases between. The CDR3 spans 15 residues. The CDR3: CASSRNRVTNTEAFF. Written as DNA, the CDR3 is TGCGCCAGCAGCCGCAACAGGGTTACGAACACTGAAGCTTTCTTT.

This chain connects TRBV7-9 to TRBJ2-3; D is ambiguous. Looked up from germline, CDR1 is SEHNR and CDR2 is FQNEAQ (reference sequence). The CDR3 runs 12 residues. Trimming removed 5 bases from V and 2 bases from J, with 5 bases in between. The CDR3 bases are TGTGCCAGCAGCCCGTACACAGATACGCAGTATTTT. This codes for CASSPYTDTQYF.

This chain connects TRBV7-9 to TRBJ2-7; D remains ambiguous. V was clipped by 5 bases and J by 1 base, with 12 bases between them. Germline values: CDR1 SEHNR, CDR2 FQNEAQ (reference sequence). The CDR3 is made up of 14 amino acids. The CDR3: CASSPWTDSYEQYF. CDR3 DNA sequence: TGTGCCAGCAGCCCATGGACCGATTCCTACGAGCAGTACTTC.

The V and J genes are TRBV29-1 and TRBJ2-3; possibly TRBD2 for D (5 bases). Germline lookup yields CDR1 SQVTM and CDR2 ANQGSEA. V gave up 4 bases and J gave up 0 bases, with 11 bases separating them. This CDR3 is built from 14 residues. Written as DNA, the CDR3 is TGCAGCGTTGTGGAAAGGAGGAGCACAGATACGCAGTATTTT. This encodes CSVVERRSTDTQYF.

This chain links TRBV6-1 with TRBJ1-2, with D possibly being TRBD1 (5 bases). V dropped 8 bases and J dropped 2 bases, with 9 bases sitting between them. This CDR3 is built from 12 residues. The germline CDR1 and CDR2 sequences are MNHNS and SASEGT. The chain's CDR3 is CASRDGNYGYTF. CDR3 nucleotide sequence: TGTGCCAGCCGGGACGGGAACTATGGCTACACCTTC.

CDR3: CASSTTARLGENSPLHF. The CDR3 nucleotides read TGTGCCAGCAGCACCACGGCGCGGTTGGGGGAAAATTCACCCCTCCACTTT. This chain connects TRBV13 to TRBJ1-6; tentative D call: TRBD1 (5 bases). Germline CDR1 and CDR2: PRHDT and FYEKMQ (reference sequence). The ends were cut back, 5 bases at V and 7 bases at J, with 21 bases in the middle. The CDR3 runs to 17 residues.

The chain couples TRBV7-8 to TRBJ1-3, with 7 nucleotides matching TRBD1. CDR1 and CDR2 from the germline V gene are SGHVS and FQNEAQ. The CDR3 is made up of 15 amino acids. J lost 2 bases, V lost 5 bases, and 6 bases had no gene match. CDR3 sequence: CASSGGQSPGNTIYF. The CDR3 coding sequence is TGTGCCAGCAGCGGGGGACAGTCGCCTGGAAACACCATATATTTT.

This clone appeared a single time. The genes are TRBV9 and TRBJ2-7; possibly TRBD2 for D (5 bases). Germline loops: CDR1 SGDLS, CDR2 YYNGEE. This CDR3 comprises 14 residues. The ends were cut back, 8 bases at V and 3 bases at J, with 18 bases in the middle. CDR3 bases: TGTGCCAGTGACCGGGGTGGAGGATTCTACGAGCAGTACTTC. Protein product: CASDRGGGFYEQYF. The whole variable domain, remainder taken from reference TRBV9 and TRBJ2-7, is DSGVTQTPKHLITATGQRVTLRCSPRSGDLSVYWYQQSLDQGLQFLIQYYNGEERAKGNILERFSAQQFPDLHSELNLSSLELGDSALYFCASDRGGGFYEQYFGPGTRLTVT.

The chain recombines TRBV30 with TRBJ2-1; 13 bases align to TRBD2. V lost 0 bases, J lost 3 bases, and 5 bases stayed unmatched. Germline V gene lookup returns CDR1 GTSNPN and CDR2 SVGIG (reference sequence). This CDR3 comprises 17 residues. CDR3 residues: CAWSVDRTSGSYNEQFF. The CDR3 nucleotides read TGTGCCTGGAGTGTTGACAGGACTAGCGGGAGCTACAATGAGCAGTTCTTC. Full variable domain (missing parts from reference TRBV30 and TRBJ2-1): SQTIHQWPATLVQPVGSPLSLECTVEGTSNPNLYWYRQAAGRGLQLLFYSVGIGQISSEVPQNLSASRPQDRQFILSSKKLLLSDSGFYLCAWSVDRTSGSYNEQFFGPGTRLTVL.

CDR3 DNA: TGTGCCACCCAAGGAGGGGCTCGTGAGCAGTTCTTC. Its protein product is CATQGGAREQFF. J is TRBJ2-1 and V is TRBV6-5, with D tentatively TRBD2 (6 bases). The germline gives CDR1 MNHEY, CDR2 SVGAGI. V was clipped by 10 bases and J by 9 bases, with 16 bases between them. The CDR3 extends over 12 amino acids.

The genes are TRBV6-6 and TRBJ1-5; D gene unclear. V lost 0 bases and J 7 bases, leaving 7 bases between the germline ends. Germline values: CDR1 MNHNY, CDR2 SVGAGI (reference sequence). The CDR3 loop spans 13 amino acids. The CDR3 region is CASSYSRGQPQHF. CDR3 sequence (DNA): TGTGCCAGCAGTTACTCGAGAGGGCAGCCCCAGCATTTT.

The chain joins TRBV11-3 to TRBJ1-2, with D perhaps TRBD1 (6 bases). The germline gives CDR1 SGHNT, CDR2 YENEEA. The V end was cut by 5 bases, the J end by 0 bases, with 10 bases between. This CDR3 region has 14 residues. The CDR3 DNA sequence: TGTGCCAGCAGCCCTAGACAGGCTAACTATGGCTACACCTTC. Translation: CASSPRQANYGYTF.